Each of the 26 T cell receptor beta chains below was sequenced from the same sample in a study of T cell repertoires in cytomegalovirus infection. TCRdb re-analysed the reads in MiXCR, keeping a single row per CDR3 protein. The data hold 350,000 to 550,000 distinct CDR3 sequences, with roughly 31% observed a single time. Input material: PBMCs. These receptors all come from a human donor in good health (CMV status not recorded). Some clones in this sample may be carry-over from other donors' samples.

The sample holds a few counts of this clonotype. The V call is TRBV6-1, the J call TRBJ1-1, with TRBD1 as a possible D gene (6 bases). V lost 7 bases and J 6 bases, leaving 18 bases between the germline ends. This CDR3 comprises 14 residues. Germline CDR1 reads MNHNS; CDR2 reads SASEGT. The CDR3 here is CASNKQGRFPEAFF. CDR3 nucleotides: TGTGCCAGCAATAAACAGGGAAGGTTCCCTGAAGCTTTCTTT.

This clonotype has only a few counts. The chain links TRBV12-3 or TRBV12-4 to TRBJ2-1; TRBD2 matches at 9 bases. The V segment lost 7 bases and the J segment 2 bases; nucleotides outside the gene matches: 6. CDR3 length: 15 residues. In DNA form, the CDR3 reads TGTGCCAGCACCCCGGGCGGGGGGGCCTACAATGAGCAGTTCTTC. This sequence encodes CASTPGGGAYNEQFF.

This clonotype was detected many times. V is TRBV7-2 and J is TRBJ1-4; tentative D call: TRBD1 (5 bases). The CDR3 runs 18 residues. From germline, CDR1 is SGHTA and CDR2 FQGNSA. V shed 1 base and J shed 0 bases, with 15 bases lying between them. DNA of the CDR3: TGTGCCAGCAGCTTAGAGGGGTTGGGACGCACAACTAATGAAAAACTGTTTTTT. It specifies CASSLEGLGRTTNEKLFF.

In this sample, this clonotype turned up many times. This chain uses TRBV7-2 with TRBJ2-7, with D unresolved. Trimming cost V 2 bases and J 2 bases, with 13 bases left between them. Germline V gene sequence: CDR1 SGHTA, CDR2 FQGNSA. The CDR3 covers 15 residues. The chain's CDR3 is CASSLSRDLTYEQYF. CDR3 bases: TGTGCCAGCAGCTTATCAAGGGATCTTACCTACGAGCAGTACTTC.

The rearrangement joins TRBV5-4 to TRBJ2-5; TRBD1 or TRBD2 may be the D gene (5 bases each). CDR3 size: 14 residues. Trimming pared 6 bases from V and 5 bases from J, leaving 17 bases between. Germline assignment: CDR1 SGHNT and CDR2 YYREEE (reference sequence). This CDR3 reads CASTDPGHWETQYF. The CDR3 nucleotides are TGTGCCAGCACCGACCCGGGGCATTGGGAGACCCAGTACTTC.

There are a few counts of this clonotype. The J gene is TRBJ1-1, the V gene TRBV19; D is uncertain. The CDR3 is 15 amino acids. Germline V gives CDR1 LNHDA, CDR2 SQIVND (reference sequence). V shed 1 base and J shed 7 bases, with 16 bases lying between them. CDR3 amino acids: CASSIAAAGNDEAFF. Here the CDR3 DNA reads TGTGCCAGTAGTATAGCGGCAGCCGGTAACGATGAAGCTTTCTTT. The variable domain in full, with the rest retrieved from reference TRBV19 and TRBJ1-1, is DGGITQSPKYLFRKEGQNVTLSCEQNLNHDAMYWYRQDPGQGLRLIYYSQIVNDFQKGDIAEGYSVSREKKESFPLTVTSAQKNPTAFYLCASSIAAAGNDEAFFGQGTRLTVV.

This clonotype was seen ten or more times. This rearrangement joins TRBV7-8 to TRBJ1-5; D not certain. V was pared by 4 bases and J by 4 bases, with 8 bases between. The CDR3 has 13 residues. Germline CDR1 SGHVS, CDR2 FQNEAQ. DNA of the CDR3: TGTGCCAGCAGCTCACTTGGAAATCAGCCCCAGCATTTT. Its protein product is CASSSLGNQPQHF.

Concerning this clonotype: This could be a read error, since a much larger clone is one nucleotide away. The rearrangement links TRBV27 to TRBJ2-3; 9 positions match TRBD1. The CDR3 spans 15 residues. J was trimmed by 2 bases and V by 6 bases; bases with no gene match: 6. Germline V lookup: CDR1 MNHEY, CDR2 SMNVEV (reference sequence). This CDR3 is CASSPRDRATDTQYF. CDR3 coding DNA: TGTGCCAGCAGCCCCCGGGACAGGGCCACAGATACGCAGTATTTT.

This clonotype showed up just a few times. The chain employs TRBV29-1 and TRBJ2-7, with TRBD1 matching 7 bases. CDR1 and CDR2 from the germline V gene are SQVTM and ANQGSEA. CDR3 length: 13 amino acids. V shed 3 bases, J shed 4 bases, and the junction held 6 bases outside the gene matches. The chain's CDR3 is CSVDSGGSYEQYF. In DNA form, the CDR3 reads TGCAGCGTTGACTCAGGGGGTTCTTACGAGCAGTACTTC.

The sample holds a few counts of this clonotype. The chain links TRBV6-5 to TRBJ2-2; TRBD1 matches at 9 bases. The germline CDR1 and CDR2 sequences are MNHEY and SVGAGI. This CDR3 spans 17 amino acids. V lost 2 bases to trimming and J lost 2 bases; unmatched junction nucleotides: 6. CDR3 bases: TGTGCCAGCAGTTACGCCCGGGACAGGGCTAACACCGGGGAGCTGTTTTTT. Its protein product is CASSYARDRANTGELFF.

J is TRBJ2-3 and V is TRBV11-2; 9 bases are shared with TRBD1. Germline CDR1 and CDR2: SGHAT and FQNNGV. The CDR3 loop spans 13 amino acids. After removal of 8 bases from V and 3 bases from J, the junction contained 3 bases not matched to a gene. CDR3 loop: CASHRGRTDTQYF. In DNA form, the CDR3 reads TGTGCCAGCCACAGGGGGCGAACAGATACGCAGTATTTT.

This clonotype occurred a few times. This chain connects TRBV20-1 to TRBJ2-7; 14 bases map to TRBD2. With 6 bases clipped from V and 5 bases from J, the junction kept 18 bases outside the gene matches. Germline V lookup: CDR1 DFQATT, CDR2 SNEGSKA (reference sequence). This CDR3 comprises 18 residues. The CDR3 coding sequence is TGCAGTGCCCCTCGGAGGACTAGCGGGGGGATAGGTCCCAACGAGCAGTACTTC. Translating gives CSAPRRTSGGIGPNEQYF.

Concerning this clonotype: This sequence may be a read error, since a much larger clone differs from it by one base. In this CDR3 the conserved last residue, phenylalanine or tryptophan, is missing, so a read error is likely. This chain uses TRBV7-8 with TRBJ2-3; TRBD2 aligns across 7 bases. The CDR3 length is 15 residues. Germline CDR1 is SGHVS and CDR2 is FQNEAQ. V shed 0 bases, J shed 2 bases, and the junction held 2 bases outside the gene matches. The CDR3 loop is CASSLAGGNTDTQYL. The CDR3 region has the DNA TGTGCCAGCAGCTTAGCGGGGGGGAACACAGATACGCAGTATTTG.

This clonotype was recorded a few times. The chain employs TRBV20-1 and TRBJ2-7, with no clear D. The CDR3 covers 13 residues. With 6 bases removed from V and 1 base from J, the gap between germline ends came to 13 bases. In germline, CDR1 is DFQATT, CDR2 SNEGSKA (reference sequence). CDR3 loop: CSAPLRFSYEQYF. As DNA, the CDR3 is TGCAGTGCCCCCTTGAGATTTTCCTACGAGCAGTACTTC.

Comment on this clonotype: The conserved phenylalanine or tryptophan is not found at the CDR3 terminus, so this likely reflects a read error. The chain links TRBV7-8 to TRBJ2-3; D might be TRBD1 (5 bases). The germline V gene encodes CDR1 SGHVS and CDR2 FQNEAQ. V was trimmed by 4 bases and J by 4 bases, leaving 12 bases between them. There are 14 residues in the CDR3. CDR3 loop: CASSSGRGSDTQYL. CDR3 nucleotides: TGTGCCAGCAGCTCGGGTAGGGGATCAGATACGCAGTATTTG.

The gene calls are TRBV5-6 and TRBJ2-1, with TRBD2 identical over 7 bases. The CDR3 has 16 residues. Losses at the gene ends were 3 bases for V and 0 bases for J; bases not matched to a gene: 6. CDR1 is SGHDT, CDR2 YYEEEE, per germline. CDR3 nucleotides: TGTGCCAGCAGCTCCAGCGGGGAGAGCTCCTACAATGAGCAGTTCTTC. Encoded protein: CASSSSGESSYNEQFF. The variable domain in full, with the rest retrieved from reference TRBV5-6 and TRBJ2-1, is DAGVTQSPTHLIKTRGQQVTLRCSPKSGHDTVSWYQQALGQGPQFIFQYYEEEERQRGNFPDRFSGHQFPNYSSELNVNALLLGDSALYLCASSSSGESSYNEQFFGPGTRLTVL.

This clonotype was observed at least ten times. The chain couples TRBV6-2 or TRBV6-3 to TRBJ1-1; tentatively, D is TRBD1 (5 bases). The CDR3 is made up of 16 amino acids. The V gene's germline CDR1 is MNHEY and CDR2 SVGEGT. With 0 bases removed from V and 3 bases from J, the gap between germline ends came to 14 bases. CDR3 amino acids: CASSYSIGDLDTEAFF. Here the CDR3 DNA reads TGTGCCAGCAGTTACTCGATCGGGGACCTAGACACTGAAGCTTTCTTT.

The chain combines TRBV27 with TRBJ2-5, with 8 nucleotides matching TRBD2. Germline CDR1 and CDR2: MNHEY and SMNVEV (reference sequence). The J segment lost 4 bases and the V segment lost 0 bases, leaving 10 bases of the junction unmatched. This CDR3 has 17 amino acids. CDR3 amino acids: CASSLSSLAGLAETQYF. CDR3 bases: TGTGCCAGCAGTTTATCGTCTTTGGCTGGACTAGCAGAGACCCAGTACTTC.

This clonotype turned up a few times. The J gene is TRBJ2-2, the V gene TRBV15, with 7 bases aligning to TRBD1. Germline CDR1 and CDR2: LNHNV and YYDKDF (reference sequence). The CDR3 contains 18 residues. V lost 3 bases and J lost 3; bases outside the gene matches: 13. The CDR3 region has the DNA TGTGCCACCAGCAGTCCCTCGGCAGGGGGAACATACACCGGGGAGCTGTTTTTT. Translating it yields CATSSPSAGGTYTGELFF.

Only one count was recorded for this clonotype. The CDR3 here is CATSFLREDNSNQPQHF. In DNA form, the CDR3 reads TGTGCCACTAGCTTCCTGAGGGAGGACAATAGCAATCAGCCCCAGCATTTT. The J gene is TRBJ1-5, the V gene TRBV24-1; tentatively, D is TRBD1 (5 bases). The CDR3 spans 17 residues. The V end was cut by 10 bases, the J end by 0 bases, with 21 bases between. Germline CDR1 KGHDR, CDR2 SFDVKD.

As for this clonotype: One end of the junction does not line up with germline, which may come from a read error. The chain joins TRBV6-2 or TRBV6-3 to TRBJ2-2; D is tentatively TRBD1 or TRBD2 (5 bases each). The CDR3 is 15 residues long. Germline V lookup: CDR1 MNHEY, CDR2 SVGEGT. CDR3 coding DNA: TGTGACAGCAGTTACTACTCGGGACCCACCGGGGAGCTGTTTTTT. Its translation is CDSSYYSGPTGELFF.

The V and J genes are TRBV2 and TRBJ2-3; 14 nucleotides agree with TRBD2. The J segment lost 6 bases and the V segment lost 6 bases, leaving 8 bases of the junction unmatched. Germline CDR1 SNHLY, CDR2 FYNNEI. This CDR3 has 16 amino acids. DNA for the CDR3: TGTGCCAGCAGCGGGACTAGCGGGGGACTGCTGGATACGCAGTATTTT. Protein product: CASSGTSGGLLDTQYF.

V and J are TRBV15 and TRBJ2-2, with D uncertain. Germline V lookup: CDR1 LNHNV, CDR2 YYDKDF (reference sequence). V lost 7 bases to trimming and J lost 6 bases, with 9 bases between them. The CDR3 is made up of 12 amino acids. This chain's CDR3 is CATTVVPGELFF. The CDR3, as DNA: TGTGCCACCACCGTCGTACCCGGGGAGCTGTTTTTT.

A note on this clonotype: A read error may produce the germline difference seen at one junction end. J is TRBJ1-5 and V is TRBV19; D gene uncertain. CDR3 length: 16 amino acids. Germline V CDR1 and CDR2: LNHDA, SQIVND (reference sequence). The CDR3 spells CAISIVGGFSNQPQHF. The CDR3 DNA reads TGTGCCATTAGTATAGTTGGAGGATTTAGCAATCAGCCCCAGCATTTT. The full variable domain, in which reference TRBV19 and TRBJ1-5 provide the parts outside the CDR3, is DGGITQSPKYLFRKEGQNVTLSCEQNLNHDAMYWYRQDPGQGLRLIYYSQIVNDFQKGDIAEGYSVSREKKESFPLTVTSAQKNPTAFYLCAISIVGGFSNQPQHFGDGTRLSIL.

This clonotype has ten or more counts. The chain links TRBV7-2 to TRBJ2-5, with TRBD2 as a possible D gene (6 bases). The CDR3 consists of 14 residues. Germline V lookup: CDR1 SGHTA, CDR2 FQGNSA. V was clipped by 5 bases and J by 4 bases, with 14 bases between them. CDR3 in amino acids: CASSPPPGRETQYF. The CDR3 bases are TGTGCCAGCAGCCCCCCGCCCGGGAGAGAGACCCAGTACTTC.

The CDR3 spells CASSILQGGTYGYTF. The CDR3 nucleotides are TGTGCCAGTAGTATATTACAGGGTGGTACCTATGGCTACACCTTC. The gene calls are TRBV19 and TRBJ1-2; D possibly corresponds to TRBD1 (6 bases). The CDR3 has 15 amino acids. Trimming removed 2 bases from V and 4 bases from J, with 14 bases in between. CDR1 is LNHDA and CDR2 is SQIVND in the germline V gene (reference sequence). The complete variable domain, with remaining parts taken from reference TRBV19 and TRBJ1-2, reads DGGITQSPKYLFRKEGQNVTLSCEQNLNHDAMYWYRQDPGQGLRLIYYSQIVNDFQKGDIAEGYSVSREKKESFPLTVTSAQKNPTAFYLCASSILQGGTYGYTFGSGTRLTVV.